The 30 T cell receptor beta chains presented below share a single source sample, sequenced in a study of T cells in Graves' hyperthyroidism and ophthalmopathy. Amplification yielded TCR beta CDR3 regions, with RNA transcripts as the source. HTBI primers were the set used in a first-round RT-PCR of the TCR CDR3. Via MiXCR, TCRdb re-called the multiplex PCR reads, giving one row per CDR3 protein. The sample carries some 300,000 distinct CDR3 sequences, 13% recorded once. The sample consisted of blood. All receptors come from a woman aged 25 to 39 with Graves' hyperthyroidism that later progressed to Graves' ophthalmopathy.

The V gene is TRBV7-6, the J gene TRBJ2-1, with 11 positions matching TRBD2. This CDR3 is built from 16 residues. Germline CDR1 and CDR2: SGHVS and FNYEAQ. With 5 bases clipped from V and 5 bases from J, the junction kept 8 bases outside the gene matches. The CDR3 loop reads CASSTPGTSGNNEQFF. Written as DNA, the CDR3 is TGTGCCAGCAGCACACCCGGGACTAGCGGAAACAATGAGCAGTTCTTC.

The CDR3 DNA is TGTGCCACCAGCAGAGATCGGGCTTCTAATTCACCCCTCCACTTT. Its translation: CATSRDRASNSPLHF. The chain links TRBV15 to TRBJ1-6, with D uncertain. Germline values: CDR1 LNHNV, CDR2 YYDKDF (reference sequence). V gave up 0 bases and J gave up 6 bases, with 9 bases separating them. The CDR3 loop spans 15 amino acids.

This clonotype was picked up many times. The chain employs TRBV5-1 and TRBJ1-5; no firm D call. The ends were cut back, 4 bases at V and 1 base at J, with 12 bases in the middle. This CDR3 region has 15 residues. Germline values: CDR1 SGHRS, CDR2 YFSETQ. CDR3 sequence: CASSLRVESNQPQHF. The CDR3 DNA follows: TGCGCCAGCAGCCTCCGGGTCGAGAGCAATCAGCCCCAGCATTTT.

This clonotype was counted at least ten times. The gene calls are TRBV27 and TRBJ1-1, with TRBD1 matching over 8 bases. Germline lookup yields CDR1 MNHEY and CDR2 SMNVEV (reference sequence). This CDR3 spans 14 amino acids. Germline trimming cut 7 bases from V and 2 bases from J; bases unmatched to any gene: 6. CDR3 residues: CASNIQGANTEAFF. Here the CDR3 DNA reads TGTGCCAGCAATATTCAGGGGGCTAACACTGAAGCTTTCTTT.

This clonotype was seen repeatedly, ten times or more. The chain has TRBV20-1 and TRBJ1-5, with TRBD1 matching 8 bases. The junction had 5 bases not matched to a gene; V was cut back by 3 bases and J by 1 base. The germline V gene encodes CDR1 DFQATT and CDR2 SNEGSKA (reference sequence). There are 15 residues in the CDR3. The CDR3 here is CSARVQGGSNQPQHF. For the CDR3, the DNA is TGCAGTGCTAGGGTACAGGGGGGAAGCAATCAGCCCCAGCATTTT.

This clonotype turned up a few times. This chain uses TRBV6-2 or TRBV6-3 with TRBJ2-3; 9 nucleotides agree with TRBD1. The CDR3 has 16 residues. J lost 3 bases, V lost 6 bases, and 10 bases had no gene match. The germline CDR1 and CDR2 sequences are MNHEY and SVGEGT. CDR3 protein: CASRPPPGQGTDTQYF. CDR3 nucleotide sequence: TGTGCCAGCAGACCCCCCCCGGGACAGGGAACAGATACGCAGTATTTT.

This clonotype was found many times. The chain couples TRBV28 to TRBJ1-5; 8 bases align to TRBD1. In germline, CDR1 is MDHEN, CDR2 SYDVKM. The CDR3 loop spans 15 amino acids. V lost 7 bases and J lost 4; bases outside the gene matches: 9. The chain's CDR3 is CASNYRDRPNQPQHF. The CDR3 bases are TGTGCCAGCAATTACCGGGACAGGCCTAATCAGCCCCAGCATTTT.

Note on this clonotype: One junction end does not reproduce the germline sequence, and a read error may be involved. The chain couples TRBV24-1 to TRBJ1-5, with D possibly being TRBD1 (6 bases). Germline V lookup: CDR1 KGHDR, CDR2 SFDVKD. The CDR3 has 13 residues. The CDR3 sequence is CASSSTGNQPQHF. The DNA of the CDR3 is TGTGCCAGCAGTTCGACAGGAAATCAGCCCCAGCATTTT.

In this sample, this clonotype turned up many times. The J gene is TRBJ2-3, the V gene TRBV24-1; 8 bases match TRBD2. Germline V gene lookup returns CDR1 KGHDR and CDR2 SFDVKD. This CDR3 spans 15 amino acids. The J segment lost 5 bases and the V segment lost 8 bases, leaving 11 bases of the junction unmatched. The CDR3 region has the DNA TGTGCCACCAAGAGCCGGGAGGGGGTTAGAGATACGCAGTATTTT. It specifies CATKSREGVRDTQYF.

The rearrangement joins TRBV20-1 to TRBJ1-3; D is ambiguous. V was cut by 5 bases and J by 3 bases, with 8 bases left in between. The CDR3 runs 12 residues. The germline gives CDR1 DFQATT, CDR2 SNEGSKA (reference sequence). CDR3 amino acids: CSAGRNGNTIYF. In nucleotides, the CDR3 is TGCAGTGCTGGCCGTAATGGAAACACCATATATTTT.

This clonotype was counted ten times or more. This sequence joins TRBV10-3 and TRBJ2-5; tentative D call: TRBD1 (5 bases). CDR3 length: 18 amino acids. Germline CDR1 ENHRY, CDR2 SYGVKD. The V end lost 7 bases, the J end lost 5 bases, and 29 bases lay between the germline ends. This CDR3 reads CAINPIIRQTPGVETQYF. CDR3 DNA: TGTGCCATCAACCCGATTATTAGACAGACACCCGGCGTGGAGACCCAGTACTTC.

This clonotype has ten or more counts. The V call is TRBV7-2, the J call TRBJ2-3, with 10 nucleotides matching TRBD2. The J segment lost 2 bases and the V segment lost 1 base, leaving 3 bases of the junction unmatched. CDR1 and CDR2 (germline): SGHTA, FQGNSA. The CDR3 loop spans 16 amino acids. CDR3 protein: CASSLVLAGDTDTQYF. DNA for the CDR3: TGTGCCAGCAGCTTAGTCCTAGCGGGAGACACAGATACGCAGTATTTT.

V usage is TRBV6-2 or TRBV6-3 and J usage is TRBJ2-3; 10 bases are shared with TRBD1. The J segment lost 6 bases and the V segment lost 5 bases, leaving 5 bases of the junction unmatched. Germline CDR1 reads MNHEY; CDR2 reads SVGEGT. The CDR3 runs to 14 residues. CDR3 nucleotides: TGTGCCAGCAGTGGGACAGGGGCGGGGGATACGCAGTATTTT. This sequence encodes CASSGTGAGDTQYF.

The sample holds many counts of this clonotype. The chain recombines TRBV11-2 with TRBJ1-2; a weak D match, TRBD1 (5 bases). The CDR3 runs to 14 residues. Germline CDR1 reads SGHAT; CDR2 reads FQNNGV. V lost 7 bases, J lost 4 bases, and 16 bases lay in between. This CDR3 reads CASNPGTERYGYTF. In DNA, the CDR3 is TGTGCCAGCAACCCAGGGACGGAACGCTATGGCTACACCTTC.

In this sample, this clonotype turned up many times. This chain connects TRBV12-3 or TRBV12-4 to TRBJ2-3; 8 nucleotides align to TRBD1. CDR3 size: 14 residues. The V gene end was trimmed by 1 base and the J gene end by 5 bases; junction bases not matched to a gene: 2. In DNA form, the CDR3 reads TGTGCCAGCAGTTTAGGGACAGGGAAAGATACGCAGTATTTT. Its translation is CASSLGTGKDTQYF.

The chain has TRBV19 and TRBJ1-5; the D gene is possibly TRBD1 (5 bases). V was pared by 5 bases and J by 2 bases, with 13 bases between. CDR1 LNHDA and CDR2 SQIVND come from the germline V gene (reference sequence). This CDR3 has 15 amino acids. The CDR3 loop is CASSPQGAGNQPQHF. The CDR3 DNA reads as TGTGCCAGTAGTCCCCAGGGAGCGGGCAATCAGCCCCAGCATTTT.

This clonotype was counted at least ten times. The CDR3 loop is CASRGALGTEAFF. The CDR3 DNA reads TGTGCCAGTCGCGGGGCCTTAGGCACTGAAGCTTTCTTT. J is TRBJ1-1 and V is TRBV18; a possible D gene is TRBD1 (5 bases). The length of the CDR3 is 13 residues. Germline V CDR1 and CDR2: KGHSH, LQKENI. V lost 9 bases and J 4 bases, leaving 15 bases between the germline ends.

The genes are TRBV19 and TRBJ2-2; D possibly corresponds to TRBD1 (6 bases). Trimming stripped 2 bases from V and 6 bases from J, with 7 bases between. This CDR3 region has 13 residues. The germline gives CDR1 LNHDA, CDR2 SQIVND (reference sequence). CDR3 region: CASSISGAGELFF. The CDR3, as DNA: TGTGCCAGTAGTATATCAGGGGCCGGGGAGCTGTTTTTT.

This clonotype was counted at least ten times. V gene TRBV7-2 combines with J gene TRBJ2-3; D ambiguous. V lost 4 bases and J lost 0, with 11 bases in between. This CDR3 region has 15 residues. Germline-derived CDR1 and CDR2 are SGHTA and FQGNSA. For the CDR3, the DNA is TGTGCCAGCAGCTCGTACCCCCGTAGCACAGATACGCAGTATTTT. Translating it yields CASSSYPRSTDTQYF.

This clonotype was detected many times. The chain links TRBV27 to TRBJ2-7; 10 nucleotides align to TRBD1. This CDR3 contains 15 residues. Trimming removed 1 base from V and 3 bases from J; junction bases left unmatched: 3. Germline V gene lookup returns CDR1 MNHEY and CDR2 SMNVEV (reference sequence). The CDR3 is CASSLWGQGIYEQYF. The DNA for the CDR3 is TGTGCCAGCAGTTTATGGGGACAGGGGATCTACGAGCAGTACTTC.

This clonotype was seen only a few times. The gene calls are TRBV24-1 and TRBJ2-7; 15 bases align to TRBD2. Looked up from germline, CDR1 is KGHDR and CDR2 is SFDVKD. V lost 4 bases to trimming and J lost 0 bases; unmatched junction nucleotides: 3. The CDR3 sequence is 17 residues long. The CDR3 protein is CATSDGLAGGPSYEQYF. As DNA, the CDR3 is TGTGCCACCAGTGACGGACTAGCGGGAGGGCCCTCCTACGAGCAGTACTTC.

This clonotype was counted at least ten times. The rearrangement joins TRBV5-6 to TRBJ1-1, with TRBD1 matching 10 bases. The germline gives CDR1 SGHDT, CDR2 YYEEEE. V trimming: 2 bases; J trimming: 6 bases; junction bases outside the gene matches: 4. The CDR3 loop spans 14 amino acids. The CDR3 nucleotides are TGTGCCAGCAGCTTAGGGGACAGGGGTTCTGAAGCTTTCTTT. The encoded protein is CASSLGDRGSEAFF.

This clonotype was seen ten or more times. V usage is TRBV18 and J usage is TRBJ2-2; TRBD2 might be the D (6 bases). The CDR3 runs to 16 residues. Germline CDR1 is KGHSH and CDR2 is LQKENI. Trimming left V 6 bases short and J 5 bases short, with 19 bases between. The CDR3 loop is CASSTAIGSGTGELFF. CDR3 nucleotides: TGTGCCAGCTCGACCGCTATCGGGAGTGGAACCGGGGAGCTGTTTTTT.

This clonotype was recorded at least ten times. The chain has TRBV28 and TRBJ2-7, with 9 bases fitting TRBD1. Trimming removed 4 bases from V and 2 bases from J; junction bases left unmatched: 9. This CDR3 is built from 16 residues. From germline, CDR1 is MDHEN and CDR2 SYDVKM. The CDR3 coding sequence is TGTGCCAGCAGTTCGGGACAGGGAAAAGGGGCCTACGAGCAGTACTTC. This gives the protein CASSSGQGKGAYEQYF. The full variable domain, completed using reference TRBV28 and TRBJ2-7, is DVKVTQSSRYLVKRTGEKVFLECVQDMDHENMFWYRQDPGLGLRLIYFSYDVKMKEKGDIPEGYSVSREKKERFSLILESASTNQTSMYLCASSSGQGKGAYEQYFGPGTRLTVT.

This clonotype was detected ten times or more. CDR3 coding DNA: TGTGCCAGCAGTGTCCCTAGCGGAGAGTCCTACAATGAGCAGTTCTTC. Translated: CASSVPSGESYNEQFF. This chain joins TRBV12-3 or TRBV12-4 and TRBJ2-1; TRBD2 aligns across 7 bases. With 5 bases clipped from V and 1 base from J, the junction kept 8 bases outside the gene matches. This CDR3 is built from 16 residues.

CDR3 protein: CASTTGQDVGELFF. The CDR3 DNA sequence: TGTGCCAGCACCACTGGACAGGACGTCGGGGAGCTGTTTTTT. The rearrangement uses TRBV28 and TRBJ2-2, with 7 bases identical to TRBD1. Germline V gene sequence: CDR1 MDHEN, CDR2 SYDVKM. The trim removed 7 bases at V and 7 bases at J, leaving 9 bases unmatched. The CDR3 has 14 amino acids.

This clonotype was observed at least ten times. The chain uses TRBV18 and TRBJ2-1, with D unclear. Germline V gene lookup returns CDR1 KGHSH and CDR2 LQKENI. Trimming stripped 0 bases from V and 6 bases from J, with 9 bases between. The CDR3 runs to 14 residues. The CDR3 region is CASSPPIGGNEQFF. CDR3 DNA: TGTGCCAGCTCACCACCGATCGGCGGCAATGAGCAGTTCTTC.

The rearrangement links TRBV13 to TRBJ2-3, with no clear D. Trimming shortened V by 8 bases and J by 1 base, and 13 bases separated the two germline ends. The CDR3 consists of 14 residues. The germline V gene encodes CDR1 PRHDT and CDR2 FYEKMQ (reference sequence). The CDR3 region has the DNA TGTGCCAGCCGGTTCTGGTCGCGCACAGATACGCAGTATTTT. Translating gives CASRFWSRTDTQYF.

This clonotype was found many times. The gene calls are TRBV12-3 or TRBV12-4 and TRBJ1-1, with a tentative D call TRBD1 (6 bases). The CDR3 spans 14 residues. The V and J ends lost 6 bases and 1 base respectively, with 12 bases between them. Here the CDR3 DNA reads TGTGCCAGCAGCCGACAGGTGAGGAACACTGAAGCTTTCTTT. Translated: CASSRQVRNTEAFF.

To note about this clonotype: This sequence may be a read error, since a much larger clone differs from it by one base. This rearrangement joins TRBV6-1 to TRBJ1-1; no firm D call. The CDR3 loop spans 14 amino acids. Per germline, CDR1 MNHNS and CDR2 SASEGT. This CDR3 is CASSQKPLNAEAFF. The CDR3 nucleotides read TGTGCCAGCAGCCAAAAGCCCCTGAACGCTGAAGCTTTCTTT.